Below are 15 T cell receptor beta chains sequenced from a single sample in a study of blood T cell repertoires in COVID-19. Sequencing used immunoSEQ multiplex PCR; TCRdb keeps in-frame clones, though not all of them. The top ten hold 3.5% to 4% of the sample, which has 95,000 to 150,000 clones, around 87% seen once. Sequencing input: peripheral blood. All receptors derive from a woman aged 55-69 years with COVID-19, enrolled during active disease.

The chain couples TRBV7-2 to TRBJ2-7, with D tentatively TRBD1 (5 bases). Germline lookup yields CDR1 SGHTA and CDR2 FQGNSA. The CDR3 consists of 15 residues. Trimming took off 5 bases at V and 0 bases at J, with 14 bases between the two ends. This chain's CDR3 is CASSPGHMNSYEQYF. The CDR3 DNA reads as TGTGCCAGCAGCCCCGGACACATGAACTCCTACGAGCAGTACTTC.

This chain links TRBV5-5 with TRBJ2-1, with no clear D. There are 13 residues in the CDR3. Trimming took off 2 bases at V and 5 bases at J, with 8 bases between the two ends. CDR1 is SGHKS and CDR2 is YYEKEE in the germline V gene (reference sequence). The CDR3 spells CASSLSMDNEQFF. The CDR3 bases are TGTGCCAGCAGCTTATCTATGGACAATGAGCAGTTCTTC. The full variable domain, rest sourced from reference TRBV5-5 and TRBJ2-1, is DAGVTQSPTHLIKTRGQQVTLRCSPISGHKSVSWYQQVLGQGPQFIFQYYEKEERGRGNFPDRFSARQFPNYSSELNVNALLLGDSALYLCASSLSMDNEQFFGPGTRLTVL.

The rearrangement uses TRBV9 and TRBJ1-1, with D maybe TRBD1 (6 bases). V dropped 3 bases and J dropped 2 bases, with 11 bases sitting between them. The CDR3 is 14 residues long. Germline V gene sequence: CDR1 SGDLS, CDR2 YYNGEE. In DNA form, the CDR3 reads TGTGCCAGCAGCGCGGGACACCGCAACACTGAAGCTTTCTTT. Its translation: CASSAGHRNTEAFF.

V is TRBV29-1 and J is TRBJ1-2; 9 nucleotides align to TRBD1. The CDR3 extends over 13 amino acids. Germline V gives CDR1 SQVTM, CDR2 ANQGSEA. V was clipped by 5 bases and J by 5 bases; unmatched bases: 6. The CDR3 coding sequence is TGCAGCGTTACGACCGGGACAGGGTATGGCTACACCTTC. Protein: CSVTTGTGYGYTF.

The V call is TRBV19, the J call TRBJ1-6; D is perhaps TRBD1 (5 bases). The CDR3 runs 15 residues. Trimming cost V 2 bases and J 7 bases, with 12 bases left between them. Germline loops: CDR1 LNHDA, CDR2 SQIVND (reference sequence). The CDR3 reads CASSINEGQNSPLHF. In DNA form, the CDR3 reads TGTGCCAGTAGTATAAATGAAGGACAAAATTCACCCCTCCACTTT.

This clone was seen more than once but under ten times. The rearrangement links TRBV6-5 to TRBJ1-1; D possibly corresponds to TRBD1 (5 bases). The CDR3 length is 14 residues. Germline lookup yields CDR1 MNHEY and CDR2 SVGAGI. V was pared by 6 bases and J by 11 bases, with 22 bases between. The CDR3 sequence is CASSSTRTPGWAFF. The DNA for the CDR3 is TGTGCCAGCAGCTCAACGCGGACACCTGGATGGGCTTTCTTT.

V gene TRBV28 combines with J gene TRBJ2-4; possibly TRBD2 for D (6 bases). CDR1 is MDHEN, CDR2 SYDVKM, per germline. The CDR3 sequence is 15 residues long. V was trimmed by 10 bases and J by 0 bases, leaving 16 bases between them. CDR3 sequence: CATRRGPVAKNIQYF. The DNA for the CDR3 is TGTGCCACCCGGAGGGGCCCCGTAGCCAAAAACATTCAGTACTTC.

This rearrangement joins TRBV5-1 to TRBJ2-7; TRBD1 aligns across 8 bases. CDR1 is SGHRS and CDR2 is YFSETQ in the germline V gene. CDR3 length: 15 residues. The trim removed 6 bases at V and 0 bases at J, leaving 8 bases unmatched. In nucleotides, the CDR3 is TGCGCCAGCAAAGAGCGACAGGGGACCTCCTACGAGCAGTACTTC. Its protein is CASKERQGTSYEQYF.

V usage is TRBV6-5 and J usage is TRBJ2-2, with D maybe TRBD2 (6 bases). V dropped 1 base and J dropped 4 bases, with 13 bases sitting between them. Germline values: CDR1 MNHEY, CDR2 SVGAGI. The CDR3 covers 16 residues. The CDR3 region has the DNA TGTGCCAGCAGTTACTATGGGGGGTCGGGCACCGGGGAGCTGTTTTTT. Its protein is CASSYYGGSGTGELFF.

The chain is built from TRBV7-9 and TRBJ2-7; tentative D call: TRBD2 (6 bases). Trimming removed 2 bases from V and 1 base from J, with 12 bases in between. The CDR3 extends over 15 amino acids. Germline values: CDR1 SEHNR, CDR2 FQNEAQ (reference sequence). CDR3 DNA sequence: TGTGCCAGCAGCTTACCGCGGGGAAATTCCTACGAGCAGTACTTC. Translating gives CASSLPRGNSYEQYF.

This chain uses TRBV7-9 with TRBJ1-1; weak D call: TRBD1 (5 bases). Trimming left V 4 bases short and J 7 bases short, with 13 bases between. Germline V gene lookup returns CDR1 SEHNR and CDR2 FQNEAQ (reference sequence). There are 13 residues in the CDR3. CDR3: CASSSHRPYEAFF. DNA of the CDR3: TGTGCCAGCAGCTCCCACAGGCCCTATGAAGCTTTCTTT. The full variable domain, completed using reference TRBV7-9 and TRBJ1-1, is DTGVSQNPRHKITKRGQNVTFRCDPISEHNRLYWYRQTLGQGPEFLTYFQNEAQLEKSRLLSDRFSAERPKGSFSTLEIQRTEQGDSAMYLCASSSHRPYEAFFGQGTRLTVV.

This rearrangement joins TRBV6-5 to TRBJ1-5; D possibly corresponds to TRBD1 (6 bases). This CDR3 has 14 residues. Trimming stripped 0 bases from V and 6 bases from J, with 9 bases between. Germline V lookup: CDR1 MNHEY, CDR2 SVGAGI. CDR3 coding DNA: TGTGCCAGCAGTTACTCAGGGGGGGGTCAGCCCCAGCATTTT. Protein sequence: CASSYSGGGQPQHF.

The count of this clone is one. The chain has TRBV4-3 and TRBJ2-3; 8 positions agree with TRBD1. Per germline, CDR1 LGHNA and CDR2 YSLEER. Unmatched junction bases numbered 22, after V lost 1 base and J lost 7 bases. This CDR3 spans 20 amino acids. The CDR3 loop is CASSQGIQGASSIQINTQYF. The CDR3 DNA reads TGCGCCAGCAGCCAAGGCATTCAGGGGGCATCGTCCATACAGATTAATACGCAGTATTTT.

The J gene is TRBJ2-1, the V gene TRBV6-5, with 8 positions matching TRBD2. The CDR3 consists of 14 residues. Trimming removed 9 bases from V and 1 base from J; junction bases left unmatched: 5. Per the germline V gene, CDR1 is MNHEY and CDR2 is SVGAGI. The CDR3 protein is CASTGGPSYNEQFF. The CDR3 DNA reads TGTGCCAGTACGGGAGGGCCGTCCTACAATGAGCAGTTCTTC.

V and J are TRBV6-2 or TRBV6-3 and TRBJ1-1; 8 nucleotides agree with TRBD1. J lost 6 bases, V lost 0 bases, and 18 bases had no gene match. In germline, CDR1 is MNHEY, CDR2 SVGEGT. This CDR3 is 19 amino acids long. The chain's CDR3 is CASSYSRELTGEGGAEAFF. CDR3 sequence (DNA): TGTGCCAGCAGTTACTCGCGCGAACTGACAGGGGAAGGGGGCGCTGAAGCTTTCTTT.